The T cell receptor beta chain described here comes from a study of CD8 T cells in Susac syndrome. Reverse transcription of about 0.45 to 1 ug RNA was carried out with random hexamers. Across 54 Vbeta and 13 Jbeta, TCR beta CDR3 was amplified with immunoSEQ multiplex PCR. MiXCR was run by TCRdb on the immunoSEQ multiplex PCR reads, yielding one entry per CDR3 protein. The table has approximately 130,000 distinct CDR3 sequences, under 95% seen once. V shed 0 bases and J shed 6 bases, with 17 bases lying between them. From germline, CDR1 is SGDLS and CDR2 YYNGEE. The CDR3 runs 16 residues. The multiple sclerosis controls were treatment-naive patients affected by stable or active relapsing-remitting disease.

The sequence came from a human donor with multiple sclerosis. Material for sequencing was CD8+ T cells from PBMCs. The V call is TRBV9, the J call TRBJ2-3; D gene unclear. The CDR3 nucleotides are TGTGCCAGCAGCGTAGGAGACTGGCCGCCGTTGGATACGCAGTATTTT. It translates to CASSVGDWPPLDTQYF. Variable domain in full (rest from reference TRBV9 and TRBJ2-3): DSGVTQTPKHLITATGQRVTLRCSPRSGDLSVYWYQQSLDQGLQFLIQYYNGEERAKGNILERFSAQQFPDLHSELNLSSLELGDSALYFCASSVGDWPPLDTQYFGPGTRLTVL.